This T cell receptor (beta chain) was sequenced in a study of blood T cell repertoires in COVID-19. Data came from immunoSEQ multiplex PCR; TCRdb stores just in-frame clones and leaves some out. The sample lists a few hundred thousand clones; over 75% were seen once. Enrollment of patients from Seattle took place during active infection, with longitudinal follow-up. This receptor was obtained from a woman in her 70s with COVID-19, enrolled during active disease. The sequencing input was peripheral blood.

The CDR3 DNA is TGTGCCTGGAGTGGGAGGACAGGGTCCTACAATGAGCAGTTCTTC. It translates to CAWSGRTGSYNEQFF. This rearrangement joins TRBV30 to TRBJ2-1, with 8 bases identical to TRBD1. This CDR3 is 15 amino acids long. Germline V gene sequence: CDR1 GTSNPN, CDR2 SVGIG (reference sequence). With V trimmed by 1 base and J by 1 base, 3 bases remained unmatched.